Below, one T cell receptor (beta chain) is given with its context. Its antigen is unidentified. The sample originates from a study of Tregs in tolerant kidney transplant recipients. Study-wide results and caveats: Tolerant patients' donor-specific Tregs expanded beyond overall Tregs, suggesting antigen-driven growth. This study did not directly address biological reproducibility. The small number of patients limits these findings pending further validation.

The germline V gene has CDR1 SEHNR and CDR2 FQNEAQ (reference sequence). This CDR3 region has 14 residues. With 8 bases removed from V and 0 bases from J, the gap between germline ends came to 11 bases. TCRdb's table, derived via immunoSEQ multiplex PCR, lists solely in-frame clones and lacks some. The sample holds more than 20,000 clones, roughly 80% seen once. Mixed chimerism was transient after nonmyeloablative marrow transplants from related graft donors. This receptor was taken from a human patient who received a combined kidney and bone marrow transplant. These T cells may partly come from the graft donor. The gene calls are TRBV7-9 and TRBJ1-5; perhaps TRBD1 as D (5 bases). The sequencing here drew on CD8+ T cells from blood (PBMCs), taken 6 months after the transplant. The CDR3 sequence: CASGPQGSNQPQHF. CDR3 sequence (DNA): TGTGCCAGCGGCCCCCAGGGTAGCAATCAGCCCCAGCATTTT.